The rows below give T cell receptor beta chains drawn from one sample of a study of siplizumab effects on memory and regulatory T cells. Libraries were prepared by immunoSEQ multiplex PCR; TCRdb keeps only in-frame clonotypes and omits some of them. In the table there are some 97,000 clones, 94% of which are singletons. The sample taken for sequencing was non-Treg CD4+ T cells sorted from blood. Receptors originate from a human donor in good health. Each CDR3 is given with its conserved first and last residue. D genes are given only for firm matches. Expanded clones get a size class; other rows say once, few or many, or leave the size out.

D	V	J	size	DNA	CDR3
NA	TRBV14	TRBJ1-3	NA	TGTGCCAGCAGCCAAGTTCTACACGTCTCTGGAAACACCATATATTTT	CASSQVLHVSGNTIYF
NA	TRBV13	TRBJ2-7	NA	TGTGCCAGCAGCCCCTTCCCGGACGGGTCCTCCTACGAGCAGTACTTC	CASSPFPDGSSYEQYF
NA	TRBV7-9	TRBJ2-7	NA	TGTGCCAGCAGCTGGGGGACGAGCTCCTACGAGCAGTACTTC	CASSWGTSSYEQYF
NA	TRBV14	TRBJ1-2	NA	TGTGCCAGCGGACACCTTGAGAACTATGGCTACACCTTC	CASGHLENYGYTF
NA	TRBV27	TRBJ2-2	NA	TGTGCCAGCAGTTTATCCAGCGGGTGGGCTAACACCGGGGAGCTGTTTTTT	CASSLSSGWANTGELFF
TRBD1	TRBV11-1	TRBJ2-3	NA	TGTGCCAGCAGCGCCGGGACAGGCACAGATACGCAGTATTTT	CASSAGTGTDTQYF
NA	TRBV19	TRBJ2-7	NA	TGTGCCAGTAGCAAGGGACTGGTCTACGAGCAGTACTTC	CASSKGLVYEQYF
NA	TRBV19	TRBJ2-3	NA	TGTGCCAGTAGTTCAGCCGGGCGGGATACGCAGTATTTT	CASSSAGRDTQYF
TRBD1	TRBV4-2	TRBJ2-5	once	TGTGCCAGCAGCCAATTATACAGGGGTGAGACCCAGTACTTC	CASSQLYRGETQYF
TRBD1	TRBV11-2	TRBJ2-7	NA	TGTGCCAGCAGCTTCGGGACAGGGAACTACGAGCAGTACTTC	CASSFGTGNYEQYF
TRBD1	TRBV5-8	TRBJ2-3	NA	TGTGCCAGCAGATCCGGGACAGATGGCCCAGATACGCAGTATTTT	CASRSGTDGPDTQYF
TRBD1	TRBV11-3	TRBJ2-1	NA	TGTGCCAGCAGCCCAGGACAGGGTAGTGAAAATGAGCAGTTCTTC	CASSPGQGSENEQFF
NA	TRBV6-5	TRBJ2-2	NA	TGTGCCAGCAGTAGGACACAGAACACCGGGGAGCTGTTTTTT	CASSRTQNTGELFF
NA	TRBV11-3	TRBJ1-2	few	TGTGCCAGCAGCTTTACGTCCGGGGCGCGTGGAGGCTACACCTTC	CASSFTSGARGGYTF
NA	TRBV19	TRBJ2-7	once	TGTGCCAGTAGATTCTCTGGCGGCTCCTACGAGCAGTACTTC	CASRFSGGSYEQYF
NA	TRBV5-4	TRBJ2-5	NA	TGTGCCAGCAGCTTGGAGAAGTCCAAGGAGACCCAGTACTTC	CASSLEKSKETQYF
TRBD1	TRBV7-3	TRBJ1-1	NA	TGTGCCAGCAGCCTCGGGACAGCGAACACTGAAGCTTTCTTT	CASSLGTANTEAFF
TRBD1	TRBV18	TRBJ1-3	once	TGTGCCAGCTCACGCGGACAGGGTCCAAACTCTGGAAACACCATATATTTT	CASSRGQGPNSGNTIYF
NA	TRBV6-5	TRBJ2-7	NA	TGTGCCAGCAGGGGGTTGAGACTCCCAAACGAGCAGTACTTC	CASRGLRLPNEQYF
NA	TRBV7-2	TRBJ2-2	NA	TGTGCCAGCAGCTTATTCCCGGGGGCGCGTACCGGGGAGCTGTTTTTT	CASSLFPGARTGELFF
TRBD2	TRBV5-1	TRBJ2-7	NA	TGCGCCAGCAGCTTCTTAGCGGGCCCGGGAAGGGAGCAGTACTTC	CASSFLAGPGREQYF
TRBD1	TRBV7-2	TRBJ2-1	NA	TGTGCCAGCAGCTTAGTAAAGGGGGCATTCTACAATGAGCAGTTCTTC	CASSLVKGAFYNEQFF
TRBD1	TRBV18	TRBJ1-2	NA	TGTGCCAGCTCACCTACAGGGGCGTCAAACTATGGCTACACCTTC	CASSPTGASNYGYTF
TRBD1	TRBV18	TRBJ1-1	NA	TGTGCCAGCTCCCGAGACAGGGGTTTGAACACTGAAGCTTTCTTT	CASSRDRGLNTEAFF
NA	TRBV6-1	TRBJ1-1	NA	TGTGCCAGCAGTGGAGAAGGGCTTGGGGGCACTGAAGCTTTCTTT	CASSGEGLGGTEAFF
TRBD2	TRBV5-6	TRBJ2-5	NA	TGTGCCAGCAGCTTGGTTGGGCGGGGGTACCAAGAGACCCAGTACTTC	CASSLVGRGYQETQYF
NA	TRBV9	TRBJ2-7	few	TGTGCCAGCAGCGTAGAATGGAGGCGCGGTAGAGACGAGCAGTACTTC	CASSVEWRRGRDEQYF
TRBD2	TRBV9	TRBJ2-5	NA	TGTGCCAGCAGCGGAAGCGGGATGCAAGAGACCCAGTACTTC	CASSGSGMQETQYF
NA	TRBV5-6	TRBJ1-4	NA	TGTGCCAGCAGCCGAGGAGGAGATCCGACAACTAATGAAAAACTGTTTTTT	CASSRGGDPTTNEKLFF
NA	TRBV12-5	TRBJ2-3	NA	TGTGCTAGTGGAAGGGGGACTACATTAGATACGCAGTATTTT	CASGRGTTLDTQYF
NA	TRBV2	TRBJ1-1	NA	TGTGCCAGCAGTGCGAACCGGGCCATGTTCCCGAACACTGAAGCTTTCTTT	CASSANRAMFPNTEAFF